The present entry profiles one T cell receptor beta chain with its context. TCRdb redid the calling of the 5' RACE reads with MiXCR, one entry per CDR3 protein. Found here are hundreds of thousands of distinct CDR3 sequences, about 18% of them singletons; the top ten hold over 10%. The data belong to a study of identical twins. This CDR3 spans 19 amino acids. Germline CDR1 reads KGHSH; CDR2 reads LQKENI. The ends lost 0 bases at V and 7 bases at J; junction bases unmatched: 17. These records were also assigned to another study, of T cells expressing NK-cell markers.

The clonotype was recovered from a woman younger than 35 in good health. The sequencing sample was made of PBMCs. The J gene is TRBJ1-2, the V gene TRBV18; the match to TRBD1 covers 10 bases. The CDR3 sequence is CASSPPLGDRGRRYAGYTF. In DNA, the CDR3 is TGTGCCAGCTCACCACCTTTGGGGGACAGGGGCCGCCGATACGCTGGCTACACCTTC. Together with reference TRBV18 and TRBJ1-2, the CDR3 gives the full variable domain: NAGVMQNPRHLVRRRGQEARLRCSPMKGHSHVYWYRQLPEEGLKFMVYLQKENIIDESGMPKERFSAEFPKEGPSILRIQQVVRGDSAAYFCASSPPLGDRGRRYAGYTFGSGTRLTVV.